This entry lists 14 T cell receptor beta chains sequenced from one sample in a study of cytomegalovirus exposure and HLA in healthy donors. Primers: 60 Vbeta forward and 13 Jbeta reverse. Assay: immunoSEQ multiplex PCR; the TCRdb copy retains only in-frame clones and omits some. Of over 150,000 clones listed, approximately 84% are singletons. The sample taken for sequencing was PBMCs. Receptors originate from a man aged 30 to 45 in good health and CMV-seropositive.

The rearrangement uses TRBV4-2 and TRBJ2-5; 11 nucleotides align to TRBD2. This CDR3 is 16 amino acids long. V shed 0 bases and J 7 bases; nucleotides not matched to a gene: 7. The germline CDR1 and CDR2 sequences are LGHNA and YNFKEQ. CDR3 sequence: CASSQETTSGTGTQYF. For the CDR3, the DNA is TGTGCCAGCAGCCAAGAGACGACTAGCGGGACGGGGACCCAGTACTTC.

This chain joins TRBV30 and TRBJ1-6; tentatively, D is TRBD1 (5 bases). The germline V gene encodes CDR1 GTSNPN and CDR2 SVGIG (reference sequence). Trimming stripped 1 base from V and 10 bases from J, with 17 bases between. The CDR3 totals 15 residues. In DNA, the CDR3 is TGTGCCTGGAGTGCCCCGGTAGGCAGGGTATCACCCCTCCACTTT. Translating it yields CAWSAPVGRVSPLHF.

The table lists this clone with a few counts. The chain couples TRBV4-3 to TRBJ2-1; D is unresolved. The germline gives CDR1 LGHNA, CDR2 YSLEER. V lost 0 bases and J lost 0, with 9 bases in between. The CDR3 spans 16 residues. The DNA of the CDR3 is TGCGCCAGCAGCCAAGATCAAAGGAGCTCCTACAATGAGCAGTTCTTC. Encoded protein: CASSQDQRSSYNEQFF.

The rearrangement joins TRBV7-3 to TRBJ2-3; TRBD2 aligns across 9 bases. Germline V CDR1 and CDR2: SGHTA, FQGTGA. Losses at the gene ends were 8 bases for V and 6 bases for J; bases not matched to a gene: 12. CDR3 size: 15 residues. This CDR3 is CASGPTSGLGDTQYF. The DNA of the CDR3 is TGTGCCAGCGGCCCCACTAGCGGGCTCGGGGATACGCAGTATTTT.

V is TRBV7-9 and J is TRBJ2-2; D gene unclear. V was cut by 3 bases and J by 5 bases, with 10 bases left in between. Per germline, CDR1 SEHNR and CDR2 FQNEAQ (reference sequence). This CDR3 region has 14 residues. CDR3 coding DNA: TGTGCCAGCAGCTTTTATCCTGTTACCGGGGAGCTGTTTTTT. Translation gives CASSFYPVTGELFF.

The gene calls are TRBV6-6 and TRBJ1-1; D uncertain. The CDR3 is 12 residues long. Between the trimmed V and J ends, which lost 3 bases and 10 bases, there was a span of 12 bases. Looked up from germline, CDR1 is MNHNY and CDR2 is SVGAGI (reference sequence). This CDR3 is CASSYNTVTAFF. DNA of the CDR3: TGTGCCAGCAGTTATAATACTGTCACAGCTTTCTTT.

This chain links TRBV19 with TRBJ1-1; 7 nucleotides match TRBD1. The germline CDR1 and CDR2 sequences are LNHDA and SQIVND (reference sequence). V was clipped by 4 bases and J by 0 bases; unmatched bases: 14. The CDR3 spans 18 residues. This CDR3 reads CASSNFPGGLGVNTEAFF. CDR3 DNA sequence: TGTGCCAGTAGTAACTTCCCAGGGGGGTTAGGAGTGAACACTGAAGCTTTCTTT.

This chain uses TRBV9 with TRBJ1-2; possible D gene TRBD1, 6 bases. V dropped 1 base and J dropped 4 bases, with 11 bases sitting between them. The CDR3 extends over 14 amino acids. Germline CDR1 is SGDLS and CDR2 is YYNGEE. The CDR3 sequence is CASSVSQGSYGYTF. DNA for the CDR3: TGTGCCAGCAGCGTATCCCAGGGGAGCTATGGCTACACCTTC.

Comments on this clone: Other nucleotide sequences from this sample produce the same CDR3. J is TRBJ2-1 and V is TRBV9, with TRBD2 matching 10 bases. Germline V gene data show CDR1 as SGDLS and CDR2 as YYNGEE. With V trimmed by 4 bases and J by 0 bases, 1 base remained unmatched. The CDR3 spans 15 residues. The CDR3 loop is CASSSSGSSYNEQFF. The CDR3 DNA reads as TGTGCCAGCAGCTCTAGCGGGAGCTCCTACAATGAGCAGTTCTTC.

Concerning this clone itself: Its ends do not fully match the called genes, so a read error is possible. The genes are TRBV7-7 and TRBJ2-1; TRBD2 aligns across 7 bases. This CDR3 is 16 amino acids long. Germline V gene data show CDR1 as SSHAT and CDR2 as FNYEAQ (reference sequence). This CDR3 reads CASSPKHLLGGNEQFF. The CDR3 DNA is TGTGCTAGCAGCCCCAAGCATCTGCTCGGGGGGAATGAGCAGTTCTTC.

A single count supports this clone. This sample includes further DNA sequences coding for the same CDR3. The V call is TRBV7-3, the J call TRBJ2-2, with D uncertain. CDR3 length: 14 amino acids. Trimming took off 1 base at V and 2 bases at J, with 5 bases between the two ends. Germline CDR1 is SGHTA and CDR2 is FQGTGA. This chain's CDR3 is CASSLRLNTGELFF. Written as DNA, the CDR3 is TGTGCCAGCAGCTTAAGACTTAACACCGGGGAGCTGTTTTTT.

Only one count was recorded for this clone. The V gene is TRBV5-1, the J gene TRBJ1-2, with 8 bases identical to TRBD1. Germline assignment: CDR1 SGHRS and CDR2 YFSETQ. V shed 0 bases and J 5 bases; nucleotides not matched to a gene: 6. The CDR3 has 15 amino acids. CDR3 nucleotides: TGCGCCAGCAGCTTGGCAGGGGGCGAAGCATATGGCTACACCTTC. Amino acid sequence: CASSLAGGEAYGYTF. The full variable domain, completed using reference TRBV5-1 and TRBJ1-2, is KAGVTQTPRYLIKTRGQQVTLSCSPISGHRSVSWYQQTPGQGLQFLFEYFSETQRNKGNFPGRFSGRQFSNSRSEMNVSTLELGDSALYLCASSLAGGEAYGYTFGSGTRLTVV.

This rearrangement joins TRBV7-2 to TRBJ2-1; D may be TRBD2 (5 bases). This CDR3 is built from 16 residues. Between the trimmed V and J ends, which lost 2 bases and 1 base, there was a span of 12 bases. CDR1 is SGHTA, CDR2 FQGNSA, per germline. The DNA for the CDR3 is TGTGCCAGCAGCTTATTTGTCGGGAATTCCTACAATGAGCAGTTCTTC. It encodes CASSLFVGNSYNEQFF.

CDR3 protein: CASSIPGQGGYGYTF. The CDR3 region has the DNA TGTGCCAGTAGTATCCCGGGACAGGGCGGCTATGGCTACACCTTC. The rearrangement links TRBV19 to TRBJ1-2, with TRBD1 matching 9 bases. CDR3 length: 15 amino acids. J was trimmed by 4 bases and V by 3 bases; bases with no gene match: 6. CDR1 and CDR2 from the germline V gene are LNHDA and SQIVND (reference sequence).